Below, 31 T cell receptor beta chains from the same sample are listed, as sequenced in a study of blood T cell repertoires in COVID-19. Profiled with immunoSEQ multiplex PCR; TCRdb holds only in-frame clones, not every one. The profile shows some 65,000 clones, less than 90% of them singletons. Sequences were obtained from peripheral blood. Source of these receptors: a man older than 75 with acute or convalescent COVID-19.

In this sample, this clone turned up a few times. The rearrangement uses TRBV30 and TRBJ1-5; a weak D match, TRBD1 (5 bases). CDR1 GTSNPN and CDR2 SVGIG come from the germline V gene (reference sequence). V gave up 2 bases and J gave up 1 base, with 21 bases separating them. The CDR3 sequence is 18 residues long. CDR3 sequence: CAWSPPDSSIGSNQPQHF. CDR3 sequence (DNA): TGTGCCTGGAGTCCCCCAGACAGTTCAATAGGGAGCAATCAGCCCCAGCATTTT.

The chain combines TRBV28 with TRBJ1-4, with D perhaps TRBD1 (5 bases). With 4 bases removed from V and 5 bases from J, the gap between germline ends came to 14 bases. The CDR3 is made up of 15 amino acids. Per germline, CDR1 MDHEN and CDR2 SYDVKM. The CDR3 here is CASSSPGSLNEKLFF. The CDR3 region has the DNA TGTGCCAGCAGTTCACCAGGGTCCCTAAATGAAAAACTGTTTTTT. The entire variable domain, with the rest obtained from reference TRBV28 and TRBJ1-4, is as follows: DVKVTQSSRYLVKRTGEKVFLECVQDMDHENMFWYRQDPGLGLRLIYFSYDVKMKEKGDIPEGYSVSREKKERFSLILESASTNQTSMYLCASSSPGSLNEKLFFGSGTQLSVL.

The chain carries TRBV3-1 (or the pseudogene TRBV3-2) and TRBJ2-3; 11 bases align to TRBD2. This CDR3 comprises 21 residues. The germline V gene encodes CDR1 LGHDT and CDR2 YNNKEL (reference sequence). V lost 3 bases, J lost 4 bases, and 21 bases stayed unmatched. CDR3 loop: CASSHRARASGRKGLPDTQYF. The CDR3 nucleotides read TGTGCCAGCAGCCATCGTGCCCGGGCTAGCGGGAGGAAAGGGCTCCCAGATACGCAGTATTTT.

The chain links TRBV7-9 to TRBJ1-5; no reliable D call. The length of the CDR3 is 13 residues. Trimming stripped 3 bases from V and 2 bases from J, with 5 bases between. Germline lookup yields CDR1 SEHNR and CDR2 FQNEAQ (reference sequence). CDR3 in amino acids: CASSLQGNQPQHF. Here the CDR3 DNA reads TGTGCCAGCAGCTTGCAGGGCAATCAGCCCCAGCATTTT. The full variable domain, with the rest looked up from reference TRBV7-9 and TRBJ1-5, is DTGVSQNPRHKITKRGQNVTFRCDPISEHNRLYWYRQTLGQGPEFLTYFQNEAQLEKSRLLSDRFSAERPKGSFSTLEIQRTEQGDSAMYLCASSLQGNQPQHFGDGTRLSIL.

The chain carries TRBV7-6 and TRBJ1-5; no clear D. Germline assignment: CDR1 SGHVS and CDR2 FNYEAQ. The CDR3 has 16 amino acids. Trimming pared 4 bases from V and 6 bases from J, leaving 19 bases between. The CDR3 protein is CASSSGAGVVGQPQHF. The CDR3 DNA is TGTGCCAGCAGCTCCGGTGCCGGGGTCGTTGGTCAGCCCCAGCATTTT. The full variable domain, its missing parts supplied by reference TRBV7-6 and TRBJ1-5, is GAGVSQSPRYKVTKRGQDVALRCDPISGHVSLYWYRQALGQGPEFLTYFNYEAQQDKSGLPNDRFSAERPEGSISTLTIQRTEQRDSAMYRCASSSGAGVVGQPQHFGDGTRLSIL.

The DNA of the CDR3 is TGCGCCAGCAGCTTACAGGGAGCCAAAAACATTCAGTACTTC. Protein product: CASSLQGAKNIQYF. This chain connects TRBV5-1 to TRBJ2-4; TRBD1 is a possible D gene (6 bases). Per germline, CDR1 SGHRS and CDR2 YFSETQ. Trimming left V 2 bases short and J 0 bases short, with 6 bases between. This CDR3 is 14 amino acids long.

This clone was picked up a small number of times. This chain uses TRBV5-1 with TRBJ1-1; D gene ambiguous. In germline, CDR1 is SGHRS, CDR2 YFSETQ. This CDR3 is 13 amino acids long. Between the trimmed V and J ends, which lost 0 bases and 1 base, there was a span of 4 bases. The CDR3 DNA sequence: TGCGCCAGCAGCTTGGCATGGAACACTGAAGCTTTCTTT. It yields the protein CASSLAWNTEAFF.

The V and J genes are TRBV9 and TRBJ1-1; D is uncertain. The V gene lost 3 bases and the J gene lost 4 bases, with 10 bases spanning the gap. Germline V lookup: CDR1 SGDLS, CDR2 YYNGEE. CDR3 length equals 13 residues. This chain's CDR3 is CASSAWEGTEAFF. CDR3 DNA: TGTGCCAGCAGCGCCTGGGAGGGCACTGAAGCTTTCTTT.

CDR3 DNA: TGTGCCTGGAGTAGGTGGGCAGCCCAAGAGACCCAGTACTTC. Its protein product is CAWSRWAAQETQYF. This rearrangement joins TRBV30 to TRBJ2-5; no clear D gene. The V end lost 2 bases, the J end lost 1 base, and 11 bases lay between the germline ends. The CDR3 totals 14 residues. Looked up from germline, CDR1 is GTSNPN and CDR2 is SVGIG (reference sequence).

This clone was counted only a few times. The chain is built from TRBV16 and TRBJ1-5; the D gene is possibly TRBD1 (6 bases). This CDR3 spans 15 amino acids. V shed 4 bases and J shed 3 bases, with 13 bases lying between them. The germline V gene encodes CDR1 KGHSY and CDR2 FQNENV. DNA of the CDR3: TGTGCCAGCAGCCTATGGGACATCTTCAATCAGCCCCAGCATTTT. This encodes CASSLWDIFNQPQHF.

The V and J genes are TRBV5-6 and TRBJ2-7; D remains unclear. The germline CDR1 and CDR2 sequences are SGHDT and YYEEEE. This CDR3 region has 12 residues. Trimming pared 1 base from V and 4 bases from J, leaving 6 bases between. The CDR3, as DNA: TGTGCCAGCAGCTTGACAGAGTACGAGCAGTACTTC. Translating gives CASSLTEYEQYF.

V usage is TRBV27 and J usage is TRBJ1-1; 9 bases line up with TRBD1. The CDR3 loop spans 18 amino acids. J lost 1 base, V lost 3 bases, and 12 bases had no gene match. Germline loops: CDR1 MNHEY, CDR2 SMNVEV (reference sequence). In DNA, the CDR3 is TGTGCCAGCAGTTTCTCTCCCCCGGGACAGGGACCGAACACTGAAGCTTTCTTT. Protein product: CASSFSPPGQGPNTEAFF.

This sequence joins TRBV13 and TRBJ2-1; TRBD2 matches 8 bases. There are 16 residues in the CDR3. V gave up 5 bases and J gave up 4 bases; unmatched junction bases: 10. Germline-derived CDR1 and CDR2 are PRHDT and FYEKMQ (reference sequence). CDR3 nucleotide sequence: TGTGCCAGCAGCGCTCGCGGGGGGATGATGTACAATGAGCAGTTCTTC. Its translation: CASSARGGMMYNEQFF.

This clone was counted a few times. The CDR3 coding sequence is TGTGCCACCAGTGATGTGAACAGGGGATACAATGAGCAGTTCTTC. It translates to CATSDVNRGYNEQFF. This chain links TRBV24-1 with TRBJ2-1; TRBD1 matches at 7 bases. The CDR3 is 15 residues long. CDR1 is KGHDR, CDR2 SFDVKD, per germline. V lost 3 bases, J lost 4 bases, and 5 bases stayed unmatched.

This clone was detected only once. The V and J genes are TRBV3-1 (or the pseudogene TRBV3-2) and TRBJ1-6, with D possibly matching TRBD1 (6 bases). The V gene's germline CDR1 is LGHDT and CDR2 YNNKEL (reference sequence). Trimming cost V 11 bases and J 10 bases, with 15 bases left between them. The CDR3 runs to 12 residues. The CDR3 nucleotides are TGTGCCTCCACTCAGGGGAGATCACCCCTCCACTTT. Translated, it gives CASTQGRSPLHF.

V and J are TRBV15 and TRBJ2-1; 7 bases match TRBD1. Germline V CDR1 and CDR2: LNHNV, YYDKDF (reference sequence). The CDR3 length is 13 residues. After removal of 0 bases from V and 14 bases from J, the junction contained 7 bases not matched to a gene. The CDR3 sequence is CATSRDQTGWEFF. The CDR3 nucleotides are TGTGCCACCAGCAGAGATCAGACAGGGTGGGAGTTCTTC.

The chain has TRBV19 and TRBJ1-5; D ambiguous. Germline lookup yields CDR1 LNHDA and CDR2 SQIVND (reference sequence). The CDR3 extends over 13 amino acids. V was shortened by 10 bases and J by 2 bases, with 12 bases between the two germline ends. This CDR3 is CATSTQGNQPQHF. CDR3 DNA sequence: TGTGCCACATCAACTCAGGGCAATCAGCCCCAGCATTTT. Using reference TRBV19 and TRBJ1-5 for the parts outside the CDR3, the full variable domain is DGGITQSPKYLFRKEGQNVTLSCEQNLNHDAMYWYRQDPGQGLRLIYYSQIVNDFQKGDIAEGYSVSREKKESFPLTVTSAQKNPTAFYLCATSTQGNQPQHFGDGTRLSIL.

V gene TRBV11-2 combines with J gene TRBJ1-5; the match to TRBD1 covers 7 bases. This CDR3 contains 17 residues. Germline V gene data show CDR1 as SGHAT and CDR2 as FQNNGV. Trimming cost V 7 bases and J 0 bases; bases outside gene matches: 12. The DNA for the CDR3 is TGTGCCAGCACCCCAGGGGGTGGGGCCAGTAGCAATCAGCCCCAGCATTTT. This encodes CASTPGGGASSNQPQHF. Drawing the rest from reference TRBV11-2 and TRBJ1-5, the complete variable domain is EAGVAQSPRYKIIEKRQSVAFWCNPISGHATLYWYQQILGQGPKLLIQFQNNGVVDDSQLPKDRFSAERLKGVDSTLKIQPAKLEDSAVYLCASTPGGGASSNQPQHFGDGTRLSIL.

This clone appeared a single time. The chain carries TRBV7-2 and TRBJ1-1, with TRBD1 matching over 7 bases. Germline CDR1 is SGHTA and CDR2 is FQGNSA. This CDR3 region has 15 residues. Unmatched junction bases numbered 7, after V lost 5 bases and J lost 1 base. In DNA, the CDR3 is TGTGCCAGCAGCCCCAGGACAGGACAGAACACTGAAGCTTTCTTT. As protein: CASSPRTGQNTEAFF.

This chain joins TRBV30 and TRBJ2-7, with 7 bases lining up with TRBD1. Germline loops: CDR1 GTSNPN, CDR2 SVGIG (reference sequence). This CDR3 is built from 14 residues. The V gene end was trimmed by 3 bases and the J gene end by 4 bases; junction bases not matched to a gene: 9. In DNA, the CDR3 is TGTGCCTGGAGACGAGGGGGCGCGTGGTACGAGCAGTACTTC. Amino acid sequence: CAWRRGGAWYEQYF.

The V call is TRBV7-2, the J call TRBJ2-7; D remains unclear. Trimming removed 1 base from V and 0 bases from J, with 7 bases in between. The germline V gene encodes CDR1 SGHTA and CDR2 FQGNSA. This CDR3 spans 14 amino acids. Here the CDR3 DNA reads TGTGCCAGCAGCTTAGTGCACGGCTCCTACGAGCAGTACTTC. The encoded protein is CASSLVHGSYEQYF.

The chain links TRBV24-1 to TRBJ2-1; a weak D match, TRBD2 (6 bases). The CDR3 is 15 amino acids. V lost 4 bases to trimming and J lost 7 bases, with 16 bases between them. Germline CDR1 is KGHDR and CDR2 is SFDVKD. This chain's CDR3 is CATSEGGRDRNEQFF. CDR3 nucleotide sequence: TGTGCCACCAGTGAGGGGGGACGGGACCGGAATGAGCAGTTCTTC.

The chain has TRBV7-2 and TRBJ2-3; 7 bases map to TRBD2. The CDR3 has 17 residues. After removal of 3 bases from V and 0 bases from J, the junction contained 9 bases not matched to a gene. The germline V gene encodes CDR1 SGHTA and CDR2 FQGNSA. DNA of the CDR3: TGTGCCAGCAGCTTGGCTAGCGGATCTTCTAGCACAGATACGCAGTATTTT. This translates into CASSLASGSSSTDTQYF.

V and J are TRBV28 and TRBJ1-5; D unresolved. CDR1 is MDHEN, CDR2 SYDVKM, per germline. V lost 5 bases to trimming and J lost 3 bases, with 11 bases between them. The CDR3 covers 14 residues. CDR3 residues: CASSPFRVNQPQHF. The CDR3, as DNA: TGTGCCAGCAGTCCATTCCGGGTCAATCAGCCCCAGCATTTT.

V is TRBV6-5 and J is TRBJ1-5; 10 positions match TRBD1. Germline CDR1 MNHEY, CDR2 SVGAGI. The CDR3 has 16 amino acids. V gave up 4 bases and J gave up 6 bases; unmatched junction bases: 9. The CDR3 DNA reads as TGTGCCAGCAGTTCCGGGGACAGGGGTTACGGTCAGCCCCAGCATTTT. Amino acid sequence: CASSSGDRGYGQPQHF.

In this sample, this clone turned up once. This chain joins TRBV5-1 and TRBJ2-6; 16 bases agree with TRBD2. The CDR3 runs to 19 residues. Trimming cost V 4 bases and J 1 base; bases outside gene matches: 5. Germline V gene sequence: CDR1 SGHRS, CDR2 YFSETQ. The CDR3 DNA reads TGCGCCAGCAGCGCCACGGGACTAGCGGGAGGGTCTGGGGCCAACGTCCTGACTTTC. Its protein product is CASSATGLAGGSGANVLTF.

V and J are TRBV19 and TRBJ1-5; perhaps TRBD1 as D (6 bases). The germline V gene encodes CDR1 LNHDA and CDR2 SQIVND (reference sequence). This CDR3 has 15 residues. V was clipped by 8 bases and J by 0 bases, with 14 bases between them. The CDR3 loop is CASADRRGSNQPQHF. The CDR3 nucleotides are TGTGCCAGTGCGGACAGAAGAGGTAGCAATCAGCCCCAGCATTTT.

The CDR3 bases are TGTGCCAGCCTGCGCGTGGGACAGGGTAACAATGAGCAGTTCTTC. Translated: CASLRVGQGNNEQFF. This chain uses TRBV2 with TRBJ2-1, with 9 bases fitting TRBD1. The CDR3 runs 15 residues. Germline V lookup: CDR1 SNHLY, CDR2 FYNNEI. V lost 8 bases, J lost 5 bases, and 10 bases stayed unmatched.

This rearrangement joins TRBV6-4 to TRBJ2-3, with 13 bases matching TRBD2. With 6 bases clipped from V and 2 bases from J, the junction kept 2 bases outside the gene matches. CDR1 and CDR2 from the germline V gene are MRHNA and SNTAGT. The CDR3 contains 15 residues. This chain's CDR3 is CASRTSGRSTDTQYF. The CDR3 DNA is TGTGCCAGCAGGACTAGCGGGAGGTCCACAGATACGCAGTATTTT.

This clone was counted once. This chain uses TRBV25-1 with TRBJ2-7, with D possibly matching TRBD2 (6 bases). The V gene's germline CDR1 is MGHDK and CDR2 SYGVNS. The V end was cut by 0 bases, the J end by 6 bases, with 12 bases between. This CDR3 has 14 residues. The CDR3 DNA reads as TGTGCCAGCAGTGAATATGGAGGGAGATTCGAGCAGTACTTC. Encoded protein: CASSEYGGRFEQYF.

In this sample, this clone turned up once. The chain combines TRBV5-1 with TRBJ2-3, with TRBD1 matching 10 bases. Germline CDR1 is SGHRS and CDR2 is YFSETQ. V was clipped by 4 bases and J by 0 bases; unmatched bases: 2. The CDR3 is 15 residues long. The CDR3 DNA sequence: TGCGCCAGCAGCCTGGACAGGGGGAGCACAGATACGCAGTATTTT. Translation: CASSLDRGSTDTQYF.